Listed below are T cell receptor beta chains from one sample, sequenced in a study of blood T cells in healthy people across ages. TCRdb reanalysed the 5' RACE reads using MiXCR and keeps one entry per CDR3 protein. The sample has about 1,400,000 distinct CDR3 sequences, approximately 63% seen once. Sequences were obtained from blood. These receptor sequences come from a man aged 18-30 years in good health. CDR3s include the opening cysteine and the closing phenylalanine or tryptophan. The D gene is left open where the match is weak. Clone size appears in some rows only: once, few, many, or a class for an expanded clone.

J: TRBJ2-5
size: few
D: -
V: TRBV9
CDR3: CASSVGVAGLQETQYF
DNA: TGTGCCAGCAGCGTAGGTGTTGCGGGATTACAAGAGACCCAGTACTTC

J: TRBJ1-1
size: -
D: -
V: TRBV29-1
CDR3: CSVYPGSTEAFF
DNA: TGCAGCGTTTATCCAGGAAGCACTGAAGCTTTCTTT

J: TRBJ1-2
size: few
D: TRBD1
V: TRBV28
CDR3: CASSPSGQGLYGYTF
DNA: TGTGCCAGCAGCCCATCCGGACAGGGACTCTATGGCTACACCTTC

J: TRBJ2-1
size: once
D: -
V: TRBV28
CDR3: CASSFPGVGDGYNEQFF
DNA: TGTGCCAGCAGTTTTCCGGGCGTTGGGGACGGGTACAATGAGCAGTTCTTC

J: TRBJ2-7
size: few
D: -
V: TRBV6-1
CDR3: CASSSRVTYEQYF
DNA: TGTGCCAGCAGTTCCAGGGTAACCTACGAGCAGTACTTC

J: TRBJ1-5
size: once
D: TRBD1
V: TRBV4-1
CDR3: CASSQEEGALGQPQHF
DNA: TGCGCCAGCAGCCAAGAGGAGGGGGCGTTAGGCCAGCCCCAGCATTTT

J: TRBJ2-5
size: few
D: -
V: TRBV21-1
CDR3: CASSKPPGPETQYF
DNA: TGTGCCAGCAGCAAACCCCCAGGGCCAGAGACCCAGTACTTC

J: TRBJ2-1
size: few
D: -
V: TRBV6-5
CDR3: CASSPGPSVLYNEQFF
DNA: TGTGCCAGCAGTCCCGGTCCCAGCGTGCTGTACAATGAGCAGTTCTTC

J: TRBJ2-4
size: few
D: TRBD1
V: TRBV12-3/TRBV12-4
CDR3: CASSPRDRDIQYF
DNA: TGTGCCAGCAGCCCCCGGGACAGGGACATTCAGTACTTC

J: TRBJ2-7
size: -
D: -
V: TRBV25-1
CDR3: CASSGYTGYEQYF
DNA: TGTGCCAGCAGTGGTTACACAGGGTACGAGCAGTACTTC

J: TRBJ2-7
size: -
D: -
V: TRBV7-9
CDR3: CASSLAGSLGYEQYF
DNA: TGTGCCAGCAGCTTAGCCGGGTCCCTCGGCTACGAGCAGTACTTC

J: TRBJ2-3
size: few
D: -
V: TRBV20-1
CDR3: CSGGVRKYGDTQYF
DNA: TGCAGTGGTGGTGTCAGGAAGTATGGAGATACGCAGTATTTT

J: TRBJ1-1
size: -
D: -
V: TRBV4-1
CDR3: CASSQGGDEAAFF
DNA: TGCGCCAGCAGCCAAGGGGGGGACGAGGCCGCTTTCTTT

J: TRBJ2-1
size: -
D: -
V: TRBV6-5
CDR3: CASSYLGQGGYNEQFF
DNA: TGTGCCAGCAGTTACTTAGGGCAGGGGGGGTACAATGAGCAGTTCTTC

J: TRBJ2-7
size: -
D: -
V: TRBV27
CDR3: CASSWTWGKASYEQYF
DNA: TGTGCCAGCAGCTGGACGTGGGGCAAAGCCTCCTACGAGCAGTACTTC

J: TRBJ2-3
size: -
D: -
V: TRBV7-9
CDR3: CASSSPLLTDTQYF
DNA: TGTGCCAGCAGCTCTCCCCTACTCACAGATACGCAGTATTTT

J: TRBJ1-2
size: -
D: -
V: TRBV24-1
CDR3: CATSDFAQPYGYTF
DNA: TGTGCCACCAGTGATTTTGCACAGCCCTATGGCTACACCTTC

J: TRBJ2-3
size: -
D: TRBD2
V: TRBV12-3/TRBV12-4
CDR3: CASSLLAGSADTQYF
DNA: TGTGCCAGCAGTTTGCTAGCGGGATCCGCAGATACGCAGTATTTT

J: TRBJ2-5
size: few
D: TRBD2
V: TRBV5-1
CDR3: CASSFKASGRHTQETQYF
DNA: TGCGCCAGCAGCTTTAAGGCTAGCGGGAGACACACACAAGAGACCCAGTACTTC

J: TRBJ2-1
size: -
D: -
V: TRBV7-9
CDR3: CASSLEALERNPYNEQFF
DNA: TGTGCCAGCAGCTTAGAGGCATTAGAGCGGAACCCCTACAATGAGCAGTTCTTC

J: TRBJ2-7
size: -
D: -
V: TRBV21-1
CDR3: CASSNLAGRNYEQYF
DNA: TGTGCCAGCAGCAATCTAGCGGGGAGAAACTACGAGCAGTACTTC

J: TRBJ1-2
size: -
D: -
V: TRBV29-1
CDR3: CSVDGGYNYGYTF
DNA: TGCAGCGTTGATGGGGGTTATAACTATGGCTACACCTTC

J: TRBJ2-5
size: -
D: -
V: TRBV18
CDR3: CASSPSRASGETQYF
DNA: TGTGCCAGCTCACCTTCTCGCGCGAGTGGAGAGACCCAGTACTTC

J: TRBJ2-1
size: -
D: -
V: TRBV27
CDR3: CASSLNAPVEQFF
DNA: TGTGCCAGCAGTCTAAACGCGCCGGTTGAGCAGTTCTTC

J: TRBJ2-1
size: few
D: -
V: TRBV29-1
CDR3: CSVTEIRYNEQFF
DNA: TGCAGCGTCACCGAAATTAGGTACAATGAGCAGTTCTTC

J: TRBJ2-6
size: -
D: -
V: TRBV12-3/TRBV12-4
CDR3: CASSLEAGISGANVLTF
DNA: TGTGCCAGCAGTTTAGAGGCGGGAATCTCCGGGGCCAACGTCCTGACTTTC

J: TRBJ2-5
size: few
D: TRBD2
V: TRBV14
CDR3: CASSQEVAGDQYF
DNA: TGTGCCAGCAGCCAAGAGGTAGCGGGGGACCAGTACTTC

J: TRBJ1-2
size: once
D: -
V: TRBV6-4
CDR3: CASSDPAEGLYGYTF
DNA: TGTGCCAGCAGTGACCCCGCGGAGGGGCTCTATGGCTACACCTTC

J: TRBJ2-1
size: -
D: TRBD2
V: TRBV4-1
CDR3: CASSQGIVSGRSYNEQFF
DNA: TGCGCCAGCAGCCAAGGGATAGTAAGCGGGAGGTCCTACAATGAGCAGTTCTTC

J: TRBJ2-7
size: few
D: TRBD2
V: TRBV9
CDR3: CASSVEGLAAYEQYF
DNA: TGTGCCAGCAGCGTAGAGGGACTAGCCGCCTACGAGCAGTACTTC

J: TRBJ1-3
size: -
D: TRBD1
V: TRBV12-3/TRBV12-4
CDR3: CASSPPEGTGGHGTGNTIYF
DNA: TGTGCCAGCAGTCCGCCCGAGGGGACAGGGGGCCACGGGACTGGAAACACCATATATTTT

J: TRBJ1-1
size: -
D: TRBD1
V: TRBV20-1
CDR3: CSARGATGGDTEAFF
DNA: TGCAGTGCTAGAGGCGCGACAGGGGGGGACACTGAAGCTTTCTTT

J: TRBJ2-3
size: -
D: TRBD2
V: TRBV2
CDR3: CASTGGGPRTSGRTDAQYF
DNA: TGTGCCAGCACGGGAGGAGGTCCTAGGACTAGCGGCCGCACAGATGCGCAGTATTTT

J: TRBJ2-5
size: -
D: -
V: TRBV5-1
CDR3: CASSLYDRYQETQYF
DNA: TGCGCCAGCAGCTTGTACGACAGGTACCAAGAGACCCAGTACTTC

J: TRBJ2-7
size: few
D: TRBD1
V: TRBV29-1
CDR3: CSVRDRGAYEQYF
DNA: TGCAGCGTACGGGACAGGGGGGCCTACGAGCAGTACTTC

J: TRBJ2-5
size: -
D: TRBD2
V: TRBV5-1
CDR3: CASTPSPSGGQGTQYF
DNA: TGCGCCAGCACTCCTTCCCCTAGCGGGGGACAAGGGACCCAGTACTTC

J: TRBJ2-1
size: few
D: -
V: TRBV27
CDR3: CASSFQTGRGNEQFF
DNA: TGTGCCAGCAGTTTTCAAACCGGCAGGGGCAATGAGCAGTTCTTC

J: TRBJ2-3
size: -
D: -
V: TRBV6-2/TRBV6-3
CDR3: CASSARDSTDTQYF
DNA: TGTGCCAGCAGTGCCCGGGACAGCACAGATACGCAGTATTTT

J: TRBJ1-4
size: -
D: -
V: TRBV20-1
CDR3: CSLIGANEKLFF
DNA: TGCAGTCTGATCGGGGCTAATGAAAAACTGTTTTTT

J: TRBJ2-2
size: -
D: -
V: TRBV7-9
CDR3: CASSLRDLPGELFF
DNA: TGTGCCAGCAGCCTAAGGGACCTCCCCGGGGAGCTGTTTTTT

J: TRBJ1-2
size: -
D: -
V: TRBV4-1
CDR3: CASSQLPGGVYGYTF
DNA: TGCGCCAGCAGCCAACTTCCGGGAGGGGTCTATGGCTACACCTTC

J: TRBJ2-5
size: -
D: -
V: TRBV4-1
CDR3: CASSQTQRETQYF
DNA: TGCGCCAGCAGCCAAACCCAGCGGGAGACCCAGTACTTC

J: TRBJ2-6
size: -
D: -
V: TRBV5-1
CDR3: CASSWTSSSGANVLTF
DNA: TGCGCCAGCAGCTGGACTTCAAGCTCTGGGGCCAACGTCCTGACTTTC

J: TRBJ2-3
size: few
D: TRBD2
V: TRBV6-2/TRBV6-3
CDR3: CASTDRSPGTSPSSDTQYF
DNA: TGTGCCAGCACCGACAGGTCCCCTGGGACTAGCCCCTCCTCGGATACGCAGTATTTT

J: TRBJ2-7
size: few
D: -
V: TRBV29-1
CDR3: CSVGPSSYEQYF
DNA: TGCAGCGTAGGACCGAGCTCCTACGAGCAGTACTTC

J: TRBJ2-7
size: once
D: -
V: TRBV6-5
CDR3: CASSYSRQSYQSYEQYF
DNA: TGTGCCAGCAGTTACTCACGACAGTCTTACCAATCCTACGAGCAGTACTTC

J: TRBJ2-1
size: -
D: -
V: TRBV27
CDR3: CASSLQGRSSYNEQFF
DNA: TGTGCCAGCAGTCTACAGGGAAGGAGCTCCTACAATGAGCAGTTCTTC

J: TRBJ2-1
size: few
D: -
V: TRBV11-2
CDR3: CASSLAWGSSYNEQFF
DNA: TGTGCCAGCAGCTTAGCGTGGGGGAGCTCCTACAATGAGCAGTTCTTC

J: TRBJ2-7
size: -
D: -
V: TRBV20-1
CDR3: CSASFQTYEQYF
DNA: TGCAGTGCTAGCTTCCAGACCTACGAGCAGTACTTC

J: TRBJ1-1
size: -
D: -
V: TRBV6-6
CDR3: CASSYVIQNTEAFF
DNA: TGTGCCAGCAGTTACGTCATACAGAACACTGAAGCTTTCTTT

J: TRBJ2-7
size: -
D: -
V: TRBV15
CDR3: CTTSRAGWYEQYF
DNA: TGTACCACCAGCAGAGCTGGATGGTACGAGCAGTACTTC

J: TRBJ2-7
size: -
D: TRBD2
V: TRBV12-3/TRBV12-4
CDR3: CASSPSTSAVYEQYF
DNA: TGTGCCAGCAGTCCCTCGACTAGCGCCGTCTACGAGCAGTACTTC

J: TRBJ1-2
size: few
D: -
V: TRBV3-1
CDR3: CASSQEGLSNYGYTF
DNA: TGTGCCAGCAGCCAAGAGGGGCTTTCTAACTATGGCTACACCTTC

J: TRBJ2-5
size: -
D: TRBD2
V: TRBV20-1
CDR3: CSATGTSGSRETQYF
DNA: TGCAGTGCTACCGGGACTAGCGGGAGTCGGGAGACCCAGTACTTC